This T cell receptor beta chain appears in the sequencing data of a study of cytomegalovirus exposure and HLA in healthy donors. Broader study findings: In presence/absence analyses, roughly uniform sequencing depth across donors was assumed.

The PCR had 60 Vbeta and 13 Jbeta primers. TCRdb's table, derived via immunoSEQ multiplex PCR, lists solely in-frame clones and lacks some. The profile shows 89,000 or so clones, around four fifths of them singletons. On this clone itself: The antigen remains undetermined.

Donors sampled were nominally healthy, though unrecorded immune exposures were likely. The CDR3 runs to 15 residues. CDR1 is SQVTM, CDR2 ANQGSEA, per germline. The junction had 9 bases not matched to a gene; V was cut back by 4 bases and J by 5 bases. The origin of this receptor is a boy aged 5-17 years in good health and CMV-seronegative. The gene calls are TRBV29-1 and TRBJ2-7; 12 bases are shared with TRBD1. What was sequenced was PBMCs. The CDR3 sequence is CSVARGGTGGDEQYF. CDR3 in DNA: TGCAGCGTTGCAAGGGGGGGGACAGGGGGCGACGAGCAGTACTTC.